This TCR beta chain stems from a study of blood T cell repertoires in COVID-19. Study-wide context: Samples taken during acute and convalescent COVID-19 were collected in the United States, Italy and Spain. PBMCs, B-cell-depleted T cells, or T cells provided the cDNA or gDNA that made up the material.

Authors' data handling: Amplifying reference gene primers gave estimates of nucleated cell counts. Produced via immunoSEQ multiplex PCR; TCRdb's table is partial and in-frame only. That table is the source of V, J and clone size, and D and trimming were worked out from the DNA. The sample yields some 96,000 clones, approximately 84% seen once. Germline lookup yields CDR1 MDHEN and CDR2 SYDVKM. The germline V and J ends were trimmed by 6 bases and 1 base, with 6 bases remaining between them. CDR3 length: 12 amino acids. This receptor was obtained from a man younger than 45 in a cohort sampled during active COVID-19. The rearrangement joins TRBV28 to TRBJ1-1; D unresolved. Sequencing was performed on peripheral blood. The CDR3: CASRTTNTEAFF. The CDR3 coding sequence is TGTGCCAGCAGAACTACGAACACTGAAGCTTTCTTT.